This T cell receptor (beta chain) was obtained from a study of OX40 agonist ivuxolimab in advanced cancers. Across the whole study: Under the entry rules, prior anti-PD-1, anti-PD-L1 or anti-CTLA-4 therapy was allowed, and approximately 40% had some.

The CDR3 is 14 residues long. The V gene's germline CDR1 is MNHEY and CDR2 SMNVEV (reference sequence). Trimming shortened V by 5 bases and J by 6 bases, and 16 bases separated the two germline ends. Method: immunoSEQ multiplex PCR; TCRdb's copy keeps in-frame clones and lacks some. There are tens of thousands of clones in the sample; roughly 90% occur only once, and roughly 12% lies in the top ten. This material consisted of CD4+ or CD8+ T cells sorted from blood, taken in a trial of the OX40 agonist ivuxolimab. This sequence joins TRBV27 and TRBJ1-1; tentative D call: TRBD1 (6 bases). This clonotype was obtained from an adult with an advanced solid tumor such as melanoma, head and neck, liver or kidney cancer. The CDR3 bases are TGTGCCAGCAGTCCCAGCGGGGGCGAGGCTGAAGCTTTCTTT. Amino acids: CASSPSGGEAEAFF.